The clone carrying this TCR beta chain was detected ten times or more. Its antigen is still unknown. These data belong to a study of T cell repertoires in cytomegalovirus infection. About the study: Public signatures in TCR beta pointed to CMV infection and matching HLA type.

Study-level results: Carriers of CMV plus the relevant HLA were identified by cumulative public TCR beta family frequency. Clonotypes of TCR beta that were HLA-C-restricted and CMV-specific dominated the ex vivo response.

TCRdb redid the calling of the reads with MiXCR, one entry per CDR3 protein. The table shows about 360,000 distinct CDR3 sequences, with around 18% occurring only once. This CDR3 has 14 residues. Germline CDR1 is SNHLY and CDR2 is FYNNEI. The V end lost 7 bases, the J end lost 0 bases, and 11 bases lay between the germline ends. The sequencing input was PBMCs. This chain uses TRBV2 with TRBJ2-3; D might be TRBD2 (5 bases). This receptor was identified in a human donor in good health (CMV status not recorded). Some clones in this sample may be carry-over from other donors' samples. CDR3 nucleotides: TGTGCCAGCACAGGACTCTTGAGCACAGATACGCAGTATTTT. This translates into CASTGLLSTDTQYF.